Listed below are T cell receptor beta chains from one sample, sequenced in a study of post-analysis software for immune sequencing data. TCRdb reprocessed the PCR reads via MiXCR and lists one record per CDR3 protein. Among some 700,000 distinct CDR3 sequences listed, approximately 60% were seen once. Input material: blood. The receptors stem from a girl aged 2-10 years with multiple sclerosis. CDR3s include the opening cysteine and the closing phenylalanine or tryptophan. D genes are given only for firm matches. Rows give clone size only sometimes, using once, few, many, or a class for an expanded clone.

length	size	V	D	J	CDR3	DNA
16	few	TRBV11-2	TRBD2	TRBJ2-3	CASSGETSGSSDTQYF	TGTGCCAGCAGCGGGGAGACTAGCGGGAGTTCAGATACGCAGTATTTT
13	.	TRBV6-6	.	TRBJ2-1	CASSYSSDNEQFF	TGTGCCAGCAGTTACTCTAGCGACAATGAGCAGTTCTTC
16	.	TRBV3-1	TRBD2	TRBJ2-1	CASSQEAGEGYNEQFF	TGTGCCAGCAGTCAGGAGGCGGGAGAGGGATACAATGAGCAGTTCTTC
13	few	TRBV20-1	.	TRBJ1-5	CSAKDGLNQPQHF	TGCAGTGCTAAGGACGGATTAAATCAGCCCCAGCATTTT
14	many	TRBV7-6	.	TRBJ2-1	CASSLAGPYNEQFF	TGTGCCAGCAGCTTAGCGGGGCCCTACAATGAGCAGTTCTTC
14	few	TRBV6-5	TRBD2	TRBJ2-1	CASTGGTSYNEQFF	TGTGCCAGCACCGGGGGGACCTCCTACAATGAGCAGTTCTTC
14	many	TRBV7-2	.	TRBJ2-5	CASSLEGGKETQYF	TGTGCCAGCAGCTTAGAGGGGGGAAAAGAGACCCAGTACTTC
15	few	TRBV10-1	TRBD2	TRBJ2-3	CASSVRLARSDTQYF	TGCGCCAGCAGTGTTAGACTAGCGAGGTCCGATACGCAGTATTTT
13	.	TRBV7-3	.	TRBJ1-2	CASSPEQGSGYTF	TGTGCCAGCAGCCCTGAACAGGGCAGTGGCTACACCTTC
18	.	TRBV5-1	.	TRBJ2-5	CASSLEDRRVLDQETQYF	TGCGCCAGCAGCCTGGAAGATCGCAGGGTCCTCGACCAAGAGACCCAGTACTTC
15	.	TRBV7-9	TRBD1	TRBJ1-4	CASSLAGQLNEKLFF	TGTGCCAGCAGCTTAGCGGGACAGCTTAATGAAAAACTGTTTTTT
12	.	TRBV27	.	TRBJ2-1	CASSLIGSEQFF	TGTGCCAGCAGTTTAATAGGGAGTGAGCAGTTCTTC
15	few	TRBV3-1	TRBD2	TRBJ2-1	CASSLDGGFYNEQFF	TGTGCCAGCAGCTTGGACGGGGGGTTCTACAATGAGCAGTTCTTC
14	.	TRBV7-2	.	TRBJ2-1	CASSLSFSTPKQFF	TGTGCCAGCAGCTTATCATTTTCGACCCCCAAGCAGTTCTTC
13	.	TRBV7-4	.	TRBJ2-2	CASSESSHGELFF	TGTGCCAGCAGTGAGAGCTCACACGGGGAGCTGTTTTTT
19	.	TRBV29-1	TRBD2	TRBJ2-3	CSGKLLGNTAGGGTDTQYF	TGCAGCGGGAAACTTCTGGGGAATACAGCGGGAGGAGGAACAGATACGCAGTATTTT
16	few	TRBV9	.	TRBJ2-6	CASSLDSNSGANVLTF	TGTGCCAGCAGCCTGGACAGCAACTCTGGGGCCAACGTCCTGACTTTC
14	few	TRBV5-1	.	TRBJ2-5	CASSLGRESETQYF	TGCGCCAGCAGCTTGGGGAGGGAGAGCGAGACCCAGTACTTC
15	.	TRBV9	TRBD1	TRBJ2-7	CASSEGTGDFYEQYF	TGTGCCAGCAGCGAAGGGACAGGGGATTTTTACGAGCAGTACTTC
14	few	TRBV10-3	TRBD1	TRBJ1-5	CATMDPGGDQPQHF	TGTGCCACAATGGACCCAGGGGGCGATCAGCCCCAGCATTTT
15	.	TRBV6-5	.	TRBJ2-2	CASSLDGGNTGELFF	TGTGCCAGCAGCCTCGACGGAGGGAACACCGGGGAGCTGTTTTTT
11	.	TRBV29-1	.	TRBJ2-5	CSVTRQETQYF	TGCAGCGTTACTCGTCAAGAGACCCAGTACTTC
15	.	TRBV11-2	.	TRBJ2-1	CASSFPGQFSSEQFF	TGTGCCAGCAGCTTTCCGGGACAATTTAGTAGTGAGCAGTTCTTC
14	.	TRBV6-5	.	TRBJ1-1	CASSYSVDGTEAFF	TGTGCCAGCAGTTACTCGGTGGATGGGACTGAAGCTTTCTTT
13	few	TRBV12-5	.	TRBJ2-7	CASRGTPLGEQYF	TGTGCTAGTCGCGGGACCCCTTTGGGAGAGCAGTACTTC
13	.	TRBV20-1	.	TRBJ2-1	CSATEGRGDEQFF	TGCAGTGCTACCGAAGGAAGAGGCGATGAGCAGTTCTTC
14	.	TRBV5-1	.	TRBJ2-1	CASSGGQGINEQFF	TGCGCCAGCAGCGGGGGACAAGGTATAAATGAGCAGTTCTTC
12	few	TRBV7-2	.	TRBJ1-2	CASSFQGQGYTF	TGTGCCAGCAGCTTCCAGGGCCAAGGCTACACCTTC
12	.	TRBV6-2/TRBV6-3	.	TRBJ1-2	CAASSAGLGYTF	TGTGCCGCCAGCTCTGCTGGGCTGGGCTACACCTTC
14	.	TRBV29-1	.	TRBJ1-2	CSVRMTVDSYGYTF	TGCAGCGTTCGGATGACAGTCGACTCCTATGGTTACACCTTC
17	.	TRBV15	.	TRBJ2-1	CATSREGRGSFYNEQFF	TGTGCCACCAGCAGAGAGGGCAGAGGAAGTTTCTACAATGAGCAGTTCTTC
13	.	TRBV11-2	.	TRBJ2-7	CASSPSWTYEQYF	TGTGCCAGCAGCCCTTCATGGACCTACGAGCAGTACTTC
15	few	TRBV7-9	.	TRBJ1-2	CASSTARTRSDGYTF	TGTGCCAGCAGCACTGCCCGGACCCGATCGGATGGCTACACCTTC
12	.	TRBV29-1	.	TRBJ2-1	CSVPGGGNEQFF	TGCAGCGTTCCCGGAGGCGGGAATGAGCAGTTCTTC
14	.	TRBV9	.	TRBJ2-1	CASSELGAYNEQFF	TGTGCCAGCAGCGAACTCGGGGCGTACAATGAGCAGTTCTTC
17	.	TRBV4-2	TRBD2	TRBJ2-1	CASSQDSSTSGSNEQFF	TGTGCCAGCAGCCAAGATAGTTCGACTAGCGGGAGCAATGAGCAGTTCTTC
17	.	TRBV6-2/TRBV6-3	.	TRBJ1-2	CASSYEKRTEYNYGYTF	TGTGCCAGCAGTTATGAAAAACGGACGGAATATAACTATGGCTACACCTTC
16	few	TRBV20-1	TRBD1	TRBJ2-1	CSARGHTGGWYNEQFF	TGCAGTGCACGCGGCCATACAGGGGGATGGTACAATGAGCAGTTCTTC
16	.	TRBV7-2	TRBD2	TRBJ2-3	CASSLDSSGSLDTQYF	TGTGCCAGCAGCTTAGATTCTAGCGGGAGTTTAGATACGCAGTATTTT
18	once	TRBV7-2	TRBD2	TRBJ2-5	CASSLEGSGGMSQETQYF	TGTGCCAGCAGCTTAGAGGGTAGCGGGGGGATGTCCCAAGAGACCCAGTACTTC
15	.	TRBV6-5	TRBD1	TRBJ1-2	CASSYSRTGYYGYTF	TGTGCCAGCAGTTACAGTCGGACAGGCTACTATGGCTACACCTTC
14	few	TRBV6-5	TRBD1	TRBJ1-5	CASSLGQANQPQHF	TGTGCCAGCAGCCTGGGACAGGCTAATCAGCCCCAGCATTTT
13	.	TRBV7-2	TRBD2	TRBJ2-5	CAVGAGVGNEQYF	TGTGCCGTAGGGGCGGGGGTAGGGAATGAGCAGTACTTC
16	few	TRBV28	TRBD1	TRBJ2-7	CASSSVQGAVSYEQYF	TGTGCCAGCAGTTCCGTACAGGGGGCCGTTTCCTACGAGCAGTACTTC
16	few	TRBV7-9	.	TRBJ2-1	CASSFTTGNSYNEQFF	TGTGCCAGCAGCTTTACAACAGGGAACTCCTACAATGAGCAGTTCTTC
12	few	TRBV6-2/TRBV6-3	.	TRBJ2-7	CASREDGYEQYF	TGTGCCAGCAGGGAGGACGGTTACGAGCAGTACTTC
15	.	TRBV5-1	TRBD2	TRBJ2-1	CASSLIAGAHNEQFF	TGCGCCAGCAGCTTGATTGCGGGAGCCCACAATGAGCAGTTCTTC
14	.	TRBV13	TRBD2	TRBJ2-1	CASSYGLAYNEQFF	TGTGCCAGCAGCTACGGACTAGCTTACAATGAGCAGTTCTTC
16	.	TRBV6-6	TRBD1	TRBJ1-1	CASSYSSGTGATEAFF	TGTGCCAGCAGTTACTCCTCCGGGACAGGTGCCACTGAAGCTTTCTTT
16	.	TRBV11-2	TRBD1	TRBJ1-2	CASSFLRTGGDYGYTF	TGTGCCAGCAGCTTCCTACGGACAGGGGGGGACTATGGCTACACCTTC
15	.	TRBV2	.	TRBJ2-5	CASSSGSRRSETQYF	TGTGCCAGCAGTTCAGGGAGTAGAAGGAGTGAGACCCAGTACTTC
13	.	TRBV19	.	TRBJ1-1	CASNTRDNTEAFF	TGTGCCAGCAACACCAGGGACAACACTGAAGCTTTCTTT
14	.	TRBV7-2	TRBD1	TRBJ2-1	CASSWTGGRYEQFF	TGTGCCAGCAGTTGGACAGGGGGCCGGTATGAGCAGTTCTTC
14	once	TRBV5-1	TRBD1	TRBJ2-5	CASSFSGGEGTQYF	TGCGCCAGCAGCTTTTCAGGGGGCGAGGGGACCCAGTACTTC
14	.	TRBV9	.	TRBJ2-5	CASSARSRGETQYF	TGTGCCAGCAGCGCGAGGAGTAGGGGGGAGACCCAGTACTTC
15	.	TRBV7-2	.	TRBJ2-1	CASSLDPSSYNEQFF	TGTGCCAGCAGCCTAGATCCCTCCTCCTACAATGAGCAGTTCTTC
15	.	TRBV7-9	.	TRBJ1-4	CASSLATGLNEKLFF	TGTGCCAGCAGCTTAGCAACAGGCCTAAATGAAAAACTGTTTTTT